The clone carrying this T cell receptor (beta chain) qualifies as medium-sized. Donors had localized lung adenocarcinoma, a non-small cell lung cancer. This sample stems from a study of CD4 and CD8 cells across lung adenocarcinoma regions. CDR3 length: 14 amino acids. Germline V gene data show CDR1 as MNHEY and CDR2 as SMNVEV (reference sequence). V lost 2 bases to trimming and J lost 4 bases, with 10 bases between them. Using its own MiXCR run on the PCR reads, TCRdb lists one record per CDR3 protein. The data contain about 20,000 distinct CDR3 sequences, 54% of them seen just once; the ten biggest clones take up about 25%.

Sequenced: CD8+ T cells from the center of a lung tumor. The gene calls are TRBV27 and TRBJ2-3, with no clear D. The TCR sequence derives from a female donor with lung adenocarcinoma. The CD4 and CD8 labels of this study may be unreliable. The CDR3 here is CASSLNSFPDTQYF. The CDR3, as DNA: TGTGCCAGCAGTTTAAACTCATTTCCAGATACGCAGTATTTT.